This entry lists 18 T cell receptor beta chains sequenced from one sample in a study of blood T cell repertoires in COVID-19. TCRdb keeps only in-frame clones here, not all; method: immunoSEQ multiplex PCR. The sample carries 110,000 to 150,000 clones, around 83% recorded once. Sequencing was carried out using peripheral blood. These receptors were collected from a woman aged 80 or over with acute or convalescent COVID-19.

This chain connects TRBV21-1 to TRBJ2-5; the tabulated D call, TRBD2, remains unverified against the DNA. TRBV21-1 is a pseudogene locus. This CDR3 has 14 amino acids. The CDR3 loop is CARRAGRVQETQYF. The CDR3 region has the DNA TGTGCCCGAAGGGCCGGGAGAGTCCAAGAGACCCAGTACTTC.

The chain carries TRBV18 and TRBJ1-4; 7 bases match TRBD1. CDR1 and CDR2 from the germline V gene are KGHSH and LQKENI. Trimming at V came to 2 bases and at J to 5 bases, leaving 5 bases not matched to a gene. There are 15 residues in the CDR3. CDR3 sequence (DNA): TGTGCCAGCTCACCAGTTATACAGGGGAATGAAAAACTGTTTTTT. Its translation is CASSPVIQGNEKLFF.

The chain couples TRBV2 to TRBJ2-7; 10 positions match TRBD1. V was pared by 3 bases and J by 1 base, with 0 bases of the junction left unmatched. Germline CDR1 reads SNHLY; CDR2 reads FYNNEI. This CDR3 region has 14 residues. CDR3 protein: CASSEGQGSYEQYF. Written as DNA, the CDR3 is TGTGCCAGCAGTGAGGGACAGGGGTCCTACGAGCAGTACTTC.

This rearrangement joins TRBV6-5 to TRBJ2-6; the D is unclear. V was shortened by 8 bases and J by 0 bases, with 8 bases between the two germline ends. This CDR3 is 14 amino acids long. Germline V gene sequence: CDR1 MNHEY, CDR2 SVGAGI. CDR3 in DNA: TGTGCCAGCCGTAAGAGCTCTGGGGCCAACGTCCTGACTTTC. Protein: CASRKSSGANVLTF.

J is TRBJ1-3 and V is TRBV18; the D is unclear. The CDR3 sequence is 12 residues long. Germline V CDR1 and CDR2: KGHSH, LQKENI. V lost 6 bases, J lost 3 bases, and 6 bases lay in between. The CDR3 coding sequence is TGTGCCAGCTCCCTCAGTGGAAACACCATATATTTT. It translates to CASSLSGNTIYF.

The CDR3 spells CASSLAATENYGYTF. The CDR3 DNA follows: TGTGCCAGCAGCTTAGCCGCCACAGAGAACTATGGCTACACCTTC. The V gene is TRBV7-8, the J gene TRBJ1-2, with D hard to call. The CDR3 has 15 residues. The V gene's germline CDR1 is SGHVS and CDR2 FQNEAQ. Trimming took off 0 bases at V and 2 bases at J, with 10 bases between the two ends.

This chain connects TRBV2 to TRBJ1-5, with D possibly being TRBD1 (5 bases). Germline V gene sequence: CDR1 SNHLY, CDR2 FYNNEI. V lost 2 bases to trimming and J lost 1 base, with 12 bases between them. The CDR3 spans 16 residues. The DNA of the CDR3 is TGTGCCAGCAGTGAACGGGGGAGGGAGAGCAATCAGCCCCAGCATTTT. The encoded protein is CASSERGRESNQPQHF.

The J gene is TRBJ2-7, the V gene TRBV5-8; 7 nucleotides match TRBD1. Germline CDR1 is SGHTS and CDR2 is YDEGEE. Trimming removed 1 base from V and 3 bases from J; junction bases left unmatched: 4. This CDR3 comprises 14 residues. The CDR3 protein is CASSLRQGNYEQYF. The CDR3 DNA reads as TGTGCCAGCAGCTTGAGACAGGGCAACTACGAGCAGTACTTC.

In nucleotides, the CDR3 is TGTGCCAGTAGTATGAACAGGGGGCCCTATCAGCCCCAGCATTTT. Its translation: CASSMNRGPYQPQHF. This rearrangement joins TRBV19 to TRBJ1-5, with 9 nucleotides matching TRBD1. Looked up from germline, CDR1 is LNHDA and CDR2 is SQIVND (reference sequence). Trimming took 3 bases from V and 5 from J; bases not matched to a gene: 5. The CDR3 has 15 residues.

The CDR3 nucleotides read TGCAGTGCGCTAAAGAAGGAGCAGTTCTTC. As protein: CSALKKEQFF. The V and J genes are TRBV20-1 and TRBJ2-1; no definite D call. The CDR3 totals 10 residues. In germline, CDR1 is DFQATT, CDR2 SNEGSKA (reference sequence). V lost 6 bases, J lost 10 bases, and 10 bases lay in between.

V usage is TRBV7-9 and J usage is TRBJ1-1; D not resolved. The length of the CDR3 is 17 residues. Germline V gene lookup returns CDR1 SEHNR and CDR2 FQNEAQ (reference sequence). V was pared by 2 bases and J by 3 bases, with 19 bases between. CDR3 sequence: CASSLSEGPPADTEAFF. CDR3 DNA: TGTGCCAGCAGCTTATCGGAGGGTCCCCCTGCGGACACTGAAGCTTTCTTT.

This clone was seen only a few times. This chain links TRBV4-1 with TRBJ1-2; tentatively, D is TRBD1 (6 bases). Trimming took 1 base from V and 3 from J, leaving 15 bases between them. The CDR3 has 16 amino acids. Germline V CDR1 and CDR2: MGHRA, YSYEKL. This chain's CDR3 is CASSQGAGGAYYGYTF. The CDR3 region has the DNA TGCGCCAGCAGCCAAGGAGCTGGGGGCGCCTACTATGGCTACACCTTC.

The sample holds many counts of this clone. Other DNA sequences within the sample encode an identical CDR3. This chain uses TRBV7-9 with TRBJ2-3, with D uncertain. Trimming cost V 2 bases and J 3 bases, with 12 bases left between them. Germline loops: CDR1 SEHNR, CDR2 FQNEAQ (reference sequence). The CDR3 contains 15 residues. For the CDR3, the DNA is TGTGCCAGCAGCTTACCGCGCACCGGGACAGATACGCAGTATTTT. The encoded protein is CASSLPRTGTDTQYF. Supplemented by reference TRBV7-9 and TRBJ2-3, the full variable domain reads DTGVSQNPRHKITKRGQNVTFRCDPISEHNRLYWYRQTLGQGPEFLTYFQNEAQLEKSRLLSDRFSAERPKGSFSTLEIQRTEQGDSAMYLCASSLPRTGTDTQYFGPGTRLTVL.

The chain has TRBV21-1 and TRBJ2-3; the table's D call, TRBD2, was not checked against the DNA. TRBV21-1 is listed as a pseudogene. The CDR3 is 17 amino acids. The DNA of the CDR3 is TGTGCCAGCAGCAAAGTCCAGGGACTAGAATGCACAGATACGCAGTATTTT. It is translated as CASSKVQGLECTDTQYF.

The chain joins TRBV4-2 to TRBJ2-7; maybe TRBD2 (6 bases). The CDR3 contains 14 residues. The germline V and J ends were trimmed by 1 base and 5 bases, with 12 bases remaining between them. In germline, CDR1 is LGHNA, CDR2 YNFKEQ. The CDR3 region is CASSQGLAWDEQYF. Written as DNA, the CDR3 is TGTGCCAGCAGCCAAGGTCTAGCGTGGGACGAGCAGTACTTC.

V and J are TRBV10-2 and TRBJ2-1, with 11 positions matching TRBD2. The V segment lost 8 bases and the J segment 5 bases; nucleotides outside the gene matches: 8. This CDR3 is 15 amino acids long. Per germline, CDR1 WSHSY and CDR2 SAAADI. The CDR3 region has the DNA TGCGCCAGCCGCGCACCGGGACTAGCGGACAATGAGCAGTTCTTC. Translated, it gives CASRAPGLADNEQFF.

The chain joins TRBV19 to TRBJ2-3; the match to TRBD2 covers 15 bases. The CDR3 contains 17 residues. CDR1 is LNHDA, CDR2 SQIVND, per germline (reference sequence). Losses at the gene ends were 4 bases for V and 2 bases for J; bases not matched to a gene: 4. CDR3 sequence: CASSRGLAGGTTDTQYF. CDR3 coding DNA: TGTGCCAGTAGTAGGGGACTAGCGGGGGGCACCACAGATACGCAGTATTTT.

In its sample, this clone was seen a few times. V and J are TRBV24-1 and TRBJ2-1; 8 positions agree with TRBD2. The CDR3 covers 14 residues. The ends lost 10 bases at V and 7 bases at J; junction bases unmatched: 11. From germline, CDR1 is KGHDR and CDR2 SFDVKD. DNA for the CDR3: TGTGCCACTTCTGGGACTAGAGTTGGAAATGAGCAGTTCTTC. Translation: CATSGTRVGNEQFF.